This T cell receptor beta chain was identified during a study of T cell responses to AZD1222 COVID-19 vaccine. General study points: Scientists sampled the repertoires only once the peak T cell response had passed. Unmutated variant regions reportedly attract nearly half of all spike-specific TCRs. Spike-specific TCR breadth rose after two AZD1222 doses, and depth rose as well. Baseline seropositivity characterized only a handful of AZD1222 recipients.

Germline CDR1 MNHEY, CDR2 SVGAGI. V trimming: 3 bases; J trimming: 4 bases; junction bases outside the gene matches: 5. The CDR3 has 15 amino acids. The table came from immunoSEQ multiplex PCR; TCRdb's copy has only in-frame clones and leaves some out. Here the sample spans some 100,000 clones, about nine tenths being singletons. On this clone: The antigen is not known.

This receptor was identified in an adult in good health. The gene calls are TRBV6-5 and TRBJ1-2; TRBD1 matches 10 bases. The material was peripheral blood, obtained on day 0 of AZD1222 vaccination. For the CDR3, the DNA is TGTGCCAGCAGTTATGCCGGGACAGGGGCCTATGGCTACACCTTC. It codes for CASSYAGTGAYGYTF.